This entry is about one T cell receptor (beta chain). This sample is drawn from a study of blood T cell repertoires in COVID-19. Overall study context: Acute-phase and convalescent COVID-19 samples originated in the United States, Italy and Spain. In each case, the material was cDNA or gDNA derived from T cells, B-cell-depleted T cells, or PBMCs.

Authors' analysis steps: Cell counts per sample came from amplifying reference gene primers. TCRdb's table, derived via immunoSEQ multiplex PCR, lists solely in-frame clones and lacks some. V and J calls and clone size are copied from that table; D and trimming were computed from the DNA. The data hold just under 75,000 clones, with approximately 88% observed a single time. The CDR3 runs 14 residues. Trimming removed 0 bases from V and 6 bases from J, with 12 bases in between. CDR1 and CDR2 (germline): GTSNPN, SVGIG (reference sequence). Sequencing used peripheral blood. The source of this sequence is a man older than 75 with active or convalescent COVID-19. The chain employs TRBV30 and TRBJ1-5; D might be TRBD1 (6 bases). The CDR3 region is CAWSVTGQSQPQHF. CDR3 nucleotides: TGTGCCTGGAGTGTAACGGGACAAAGTCAGCCCCAGCATTTT.